A single sample gave rise to the 5 T cell receptor beta chains below, sequenced in a study of cytomegalovirus exposure and HLA in healthy donors. PCR amplification relied on 60 Vbeta primers (plus 13 Jbeta primers). Data came from immunoSEQ multiplex PCR; TCRdb stores just in-frame clones and leaves some out. The table shows under 200,000 clones, with almost 85% occurring only once. Source material: PBMCs. All receptors come from a boy between 2 and 10 years old in good health and CMV-seronegative.

This sequence joins TRBV4-1 and TRBJ2-3; TRBD2 matches at 7 bases. The CDR3 runs 17 residues. From germline, CDR1 is MGHRA and CDR2 YSYEKL. Trimming at V came to 0 bases and at J to 2 bases, leaving 8 bases not matched to a gene. The CDR3 is CASSQDTPSGLTDTQYF. CDR3 sequence (DNA): TGCGCCAGCAGCCAAGATACGCCTAGCGGCCTCACAGATACGCAGTATTTT.

J is TRBJ2-5 and V is TRBV29-1; TRBD1 matches at 8 bases. This CDR3 region has 14 residues. Trimming cost V 5 bases and J 10 bases; bases outside gene matches: 15. Germline CDR1 and CDR2: SQVTM and ANQGSEA. The CDR3 sequence is CSVTDGTGRSGQYF. The CDR3 nucleotides are TGCAGCGTTACTGACGGGACAGGCCGGAGTGGCCAGTACTTC. Drawing the rest from reference TRBV29-1 and TRBJ2-5, the complete variable domain is SAVISQKPSRDICQRGTSLTIQCQVDSQVTMMFWYRQQPGQSLTLIATANQGSEATYESGFVIDKFPISRPNLTFSTLTVSNMSPEDSSIYLCSVTDGTGRSGQYFGPGTRLLVL.

The V gene is TRBV6-5, the J gene TRBJ1-1; 9 nucleotides match TRBD1. Germline V gene sequence: CDR1 MNHEY, CDR2 SVGAGI. The CDR3 consists of 15 residues. J was trimmed by 6 bases and V by 7 bases; bases with no gene match: 12. CDR3 in DNA: TGTGCCAGCACCCACTTCCGGGACAGGGACCCTGAAGCTTTCTTT. It specifies CASTHFRDRDPEAFF.

This rearrangement joins TRBV19 to TRBJ1-1, with D possibly being TRBD1 (6 bases). The CDR3 is 14 amino acids. Germline lookup yields CDR1 LNHDA and CDR2 SQIVND (reference sequence). V lost 5 bases and J 5 bases, leaving 15 bases between the germline ends. The DNA for the CDR3 is TGTGCCAGTAGTCGAGGGGGTCGGAGAACTGAAGCTTTCTTT. Residues: CASSRGGRRTEAFF.

The V and J genes are TRBV15 and TRBJ2-5, with a possible D match to TRBD1 (5 bases). The J call is uncertain, as TRBJ2-7 better fits the DNA end. Germline V gives CDR1 LNHNV, CDR2 YYDKDF (reference sequence). This CDR3 region has 12 residues. DNA for the CDR3: TGTGCCACCAGCAGAGTAGGGGCCGAGCAGTACTTC. Translated, it gives CATSRVGAEQYF.